These T cell receptor beta chains were read from a single sample in a study of vaccination effects on CD4 cells after COVID-19. Method: immunoSEQ multiplex PCR; TCRdb's copy keeps in-frame clones and lacks some. The sample holds 50,000 to 60,000 clones, around 68% seen once. No antigen has been identified for these receptors. The specimen was CD4+ T cells from PBMCs cultured with SARS-CoV-2 spike peptides, collected before COVID-19 vaccination. The receptors come from a human donor who received a COVID-19 vaccine. Each CDR3 is given with its conserved first and last residue. The D gene is left open where the match is weak. Clone size is given for some rows only: seen once, a few or many times, or a class if the clone is expanded.

few	TRBJ2-3	TRBV15	TRBD2	TGTGCCACCAGCAGAGATCAAGCGGGGAGTTGGAGTGATACGCAGTATTTT	CATSRDQAGSWSDTQYF
.	TRBJ2-1	TRBV3-1/TRBV3-2	.	TGTGCCAGCAGCCAAGTGGGTCGAAAGAATGAGCAGTTCTTC	CASSQVGRKNEQFF
few	TRBJ1-1	TRBV30	.	TGTGCCTGGAGCCCGTTGGGGGCGCATGGGTCGGACACTGAAGCTTTCTTT	CAWSPLGAHGSDTEAFF
.	TRBJ1-1	TRBV7-9	.	TGTGCCAGCAGCTTGGACACTGAAGCTTTCTTT	CASSLDTEAFF
.	TRBJ2-3	TRBV10-1	TRBD2	TGCGCCAGCAGTGAGACGACTAGCGGGGGCATAAATACGCAGTATTTT	CASSETTSGGINTQYF
.	TRBJ2-1	TRBV19	.	TGTGCCAGTAGTATAGCCGTCAGCTACAATGAGCAGTTCTTC	CASSIAVSYNEQFF
.	TRBJ2-2	TRBV6-5	.	TGTGCCAGCGGGAACACCGGGGAGCTGTTTTTT	CASGNTGELFF
few	TRBJ1-1	TRBV2	.	TGTGCCAGCAGTGAACAGGGACCGGCGACTGAAGCTTTCTTT	CASSEQGPATEAFF
.	TRBJ2-7	TRBV2	.	TGTGCCAGCGCCCCGGACAGCTCCTACGAGCAGTACTTC	CASAPDSSYEQYF
.	TRBJ2-3	TRBV15	TRBD2	TGTGCCACCAGCACCCCTAACCGACTAGCGGGCCCGAAGACTGCGGATACGCAGTATTTT	CATSTPNRLAGPKTADTQYF
few	TRBJ1-6	TRBV7-2	TRBD1	TGTGCCAGCAGCCCCGCGGGGACAGGGGTTTCACCCCTCCACTTT	CASSPAGTGVSPLHF
few	TRBJ2-7	TRBV10-2	.	TGCGCCAGCAGTGAGTCGACCTCGGCTACCGAGCAGTACTTC	CASSESTSATEQYF
.	TRBJ1-1	TRBV20-1	.	TGCAGTGCTCCCCAAAATGGGGAAGCTTTCTTT	CSAPQNGEAFF
.	TRBJ1-2	TRBV2	TRBD1	TGTGCCAGCAGGATCTACAGGGGCGGCTACACCTTC	CASRIYRGGYTF
.	TRBJ2-2	TRBV24-1	TRBD2	TGTGCCACCAGTGATGCCGGGACTAGCGGGAGGGCCTCGAACACCGGGGAGCTGTTTTTT	CATSDAGTSGRASNTGELFF
.	TRBJ1-1	TRBV6-5	.	TGTGCCAGCAGTTATGACAGCCTGCCTACCAAAGCTTTCTTT	CASSYDSLPTKAFF
.	TRBJ2-7	TRBV10-3	TRBD1	TGTGCCATCAGGAAGGGGACAGAGGCCTACGAGCAGTACTTC	CAIRKGTEAYEQYF